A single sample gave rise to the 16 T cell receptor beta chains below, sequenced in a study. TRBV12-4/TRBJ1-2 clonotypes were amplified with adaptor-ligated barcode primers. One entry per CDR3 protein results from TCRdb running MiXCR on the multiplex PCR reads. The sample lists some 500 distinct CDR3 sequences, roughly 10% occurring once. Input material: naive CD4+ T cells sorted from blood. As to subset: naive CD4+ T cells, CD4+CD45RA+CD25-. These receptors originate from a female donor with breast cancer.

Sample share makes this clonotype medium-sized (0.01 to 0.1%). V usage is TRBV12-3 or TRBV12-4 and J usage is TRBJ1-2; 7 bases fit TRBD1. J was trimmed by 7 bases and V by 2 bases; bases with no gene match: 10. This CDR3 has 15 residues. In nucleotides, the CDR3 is TGTGCCAGCAGTTTATCGACAGGGAGAGTCGTTGGCTACACCTTC. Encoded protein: CASSLSTGRVVGYTF.

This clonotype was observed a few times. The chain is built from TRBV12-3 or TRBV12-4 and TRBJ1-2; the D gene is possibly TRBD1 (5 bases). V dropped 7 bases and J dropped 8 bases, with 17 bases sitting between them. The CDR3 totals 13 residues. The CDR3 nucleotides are TGTGCCAGCAAGCGGGACGGATCTTTCGGCTACACCTTC. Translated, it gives CASKRDGSFGYTF.

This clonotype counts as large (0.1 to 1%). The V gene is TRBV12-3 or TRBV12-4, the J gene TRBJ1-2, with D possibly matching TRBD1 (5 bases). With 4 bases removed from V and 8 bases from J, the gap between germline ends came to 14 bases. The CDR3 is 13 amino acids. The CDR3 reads CASSYRQGRGYTF. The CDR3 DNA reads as TGTGCCAGCAGTTATCGGCAGGGAAGAGGCTACACCTTC.

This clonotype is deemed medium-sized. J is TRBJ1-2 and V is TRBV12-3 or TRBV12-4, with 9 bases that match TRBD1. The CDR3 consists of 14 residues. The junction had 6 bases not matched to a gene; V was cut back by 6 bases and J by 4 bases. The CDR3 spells CASRWTGASYGYTF. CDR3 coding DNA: TGTGCCAGCAGATGGACAGGGGCGAGCTATGGCTACACCTTC.

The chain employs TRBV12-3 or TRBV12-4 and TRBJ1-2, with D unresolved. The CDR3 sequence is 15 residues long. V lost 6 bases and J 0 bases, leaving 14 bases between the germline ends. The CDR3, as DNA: TGTGCCAGCAGCCATTGGGCTACTGCTAACTATGGCTACACCTTC. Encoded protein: CASSHWATANYGYTF.

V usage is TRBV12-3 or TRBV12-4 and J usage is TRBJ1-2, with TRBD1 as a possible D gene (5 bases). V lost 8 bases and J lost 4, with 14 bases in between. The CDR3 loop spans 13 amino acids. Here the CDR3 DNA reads TGTGCCAGCGGCCGCGACAGACCCTATGGCTACACCTTC. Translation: CASGRDRPYGYTF.

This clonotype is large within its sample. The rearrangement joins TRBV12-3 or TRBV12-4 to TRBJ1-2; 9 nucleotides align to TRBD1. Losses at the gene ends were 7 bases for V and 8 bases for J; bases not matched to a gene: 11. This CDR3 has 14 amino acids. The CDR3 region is CASKTSGTGTGYTF. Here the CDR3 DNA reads TGTGCCAGCAAAACATCCGGGACAGGGACCGGCTACACCTTC.

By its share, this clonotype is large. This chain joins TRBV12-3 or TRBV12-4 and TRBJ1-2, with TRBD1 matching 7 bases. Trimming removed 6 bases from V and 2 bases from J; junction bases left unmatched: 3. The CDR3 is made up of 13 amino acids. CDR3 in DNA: TGTGCCAGCAGCGGGACAGCGAACTATGGCTACACCTTC. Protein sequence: CASSGTANYGYTF.

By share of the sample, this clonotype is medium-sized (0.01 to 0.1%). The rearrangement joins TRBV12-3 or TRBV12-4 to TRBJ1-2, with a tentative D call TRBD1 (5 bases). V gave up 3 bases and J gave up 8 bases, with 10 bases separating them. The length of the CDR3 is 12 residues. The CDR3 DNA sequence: TGTGCCAGCAGTTTCTCGAGGGGCGGCTACACCTTC. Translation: CASSFSRGGYTF.

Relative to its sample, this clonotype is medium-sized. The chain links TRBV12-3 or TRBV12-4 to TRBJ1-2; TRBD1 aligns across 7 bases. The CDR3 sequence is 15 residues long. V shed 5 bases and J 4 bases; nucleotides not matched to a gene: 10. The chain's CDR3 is CASSPLDRTSYGYTF. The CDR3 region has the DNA TGTGCCAGCAGTCCATTGGACAGGACCTCCTATGGCTACACCTTC.

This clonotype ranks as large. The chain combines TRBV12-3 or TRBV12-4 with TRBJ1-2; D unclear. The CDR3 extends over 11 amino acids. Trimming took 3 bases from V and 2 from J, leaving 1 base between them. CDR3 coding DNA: TGTGCCAGCAGTTTCAACTATGGCTACACCTTC. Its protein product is CASSFNYGYTF.

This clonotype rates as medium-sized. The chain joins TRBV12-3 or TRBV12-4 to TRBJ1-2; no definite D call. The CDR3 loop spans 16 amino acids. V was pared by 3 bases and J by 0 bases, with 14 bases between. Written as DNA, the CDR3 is TGTGCCAGCAGTTTCCGAGAAGGGATAGCTAACTATGGCTACACCTTC. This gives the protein CASSFREGIANYGYTF.

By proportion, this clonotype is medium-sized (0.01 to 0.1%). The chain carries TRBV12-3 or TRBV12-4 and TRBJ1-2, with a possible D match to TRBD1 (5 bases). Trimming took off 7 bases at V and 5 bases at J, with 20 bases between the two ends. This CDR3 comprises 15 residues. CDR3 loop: CASNTLEGGAYGYTF. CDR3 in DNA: TGTGCCAGCAACACCCTCGAGGGAGGGGCGTATGGCTACACCTTC.

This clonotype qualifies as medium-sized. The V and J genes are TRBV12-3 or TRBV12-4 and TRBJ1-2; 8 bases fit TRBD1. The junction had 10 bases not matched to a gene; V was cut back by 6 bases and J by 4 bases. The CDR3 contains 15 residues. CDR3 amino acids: CASSSTRTGSYGYTF. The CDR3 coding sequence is TGTGCCAGCAGCTCTACCCGGACAGGGTCCTATGGCTACACCTTC.

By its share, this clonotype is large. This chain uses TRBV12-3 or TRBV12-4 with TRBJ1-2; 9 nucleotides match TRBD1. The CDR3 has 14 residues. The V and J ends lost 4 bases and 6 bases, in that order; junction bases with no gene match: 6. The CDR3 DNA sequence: TGTGCCAGCAGTTGGACAGGGGTTATGGATGGCTACACCTTC. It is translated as CASSWTGVMDGYTF.

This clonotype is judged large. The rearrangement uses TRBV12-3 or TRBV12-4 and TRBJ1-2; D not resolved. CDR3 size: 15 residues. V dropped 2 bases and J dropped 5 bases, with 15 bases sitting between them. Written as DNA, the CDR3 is TGTGCCAGCAGTTTATCACTGGGCAACTATTATGGCTACACCTTC. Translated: CASSLSLGNYYGYTF.